The T cell receptor beta chain under discussion was sequenced for a study of cytomegalovirus exposure and HLA in healthy donors (dated 2017 in TCRdb). Notes on the research overall: According to an earlier analysis of around 600 of the donors, about 170 million T cells yielded some 110 million unique TCR beta sequences and less than 300 Gb of sequence data. About 310 gigabases of sequencing data and approximately 93 million unique TCR sequences were included in an early release covering 500 to 750 HLA-typed donors. Of the 300 to 500 genotyped donors, roughly 80% were placed in the genetic ancestry cluster associated with self-reported Caucasian donors. The study aimed to test whether cataloging public T cell receptors could reveal signatures of past pathogen exposure. Using immunosequencing, the study profiled T cell repertoires from 550 to 750 subjects and related those repertoires to cytomegalovirus serostatus. Besides the first cohort of around 700 subjects, a separate validation cohort made up of roughly 120 different subjects was used. To predict cytomegalovirus infection status, the study brought together high-throughput TCR immunosequencing, statistical association of individual TCRs with disease status, and machine learning. A later analysis re-analyzed previously published TCR beta repertoires from roughly 630 donors and added high-resolution HLA genotyping to study TCR occurrence patterns. In the later analysis, no new phenotypic data were used to find candidate immune exposures; instead, reliance was placed on TCR beta sequences and their occurrence across donors. To decide whether each TCR beta V gene segment behaved as functional or pseudogenic, an earlier analysis of approximately 590 of the donors relied on high-throughput TCR beta sequencing. Donor age, sex, ethnicity and CMV serostatus were compiled alongside the repertoire data. A later genetic analysis used genome-wide SNP genotypes for about 60% of the roughly 700 donors, treating that subset as a discovery cohort. All discovery cohort repertoires had been generated using a single sequencing platform. Class I and class II HLA loci were covered by the typing at four-digit resolution. Typing coverage varied by locus: about 620-630 donors for A, B, C, DRB1 and DQB1; under 550 for DQA1; about 590 for DPA1; some 470 for DPB1. Roughly 5 DR-DQ haplotypes were treated as single units for association and clustering because of strong linkage in the cohort. Among several hundred genotyped donors of the cohort, an average of around 220,000 unique TCR beta nucleotide sequences was sequenced per donor, of which about 19% were non-productive. Study-level results and caveats: When HLA alleles, especially DR and DQ, strongly co-occurred, attributing TCR associations to individual alleles was difficult. In a later analysis, most CMV-associated TCR beta chains were found to appear HLA-restricted, with HLA associations seemingly driven largely by CMV exposure. A later genetic analysis reported fewer N-insertions in productive TCRs among donors in an Asian-associated ancestry cluster than the roughly 720-donor mean. Correlated functional status among segregating V segments might be attributable to linkage disequilibrium, but an unknown experimental factor could not be ruled out. A cluster of highly shared sequence variants was judged likely to represent a technical artifact of the sequencing pipeline. A later analysis found that HLA-associated TCR beta chains were more clonally expanded and had lower generation probabilities than equally common non-associated chains. Broadly in line with IMGT annotations, most TCR beta V segments showed up in productive rearrangements about 87% or about 30% of the time in an earlier analysis of around 550 of the donors. Over 15 rarely observed V segments, including chromosome 9 orphons, were excluded from the earlier analysis of some 590 of the donors because counts were too low. In vitro tests confirmed that three of the cytomegalovirus-associated TCR beta chains recognize cytomegalovirus antigens. The study gave a list of 150 to 200 TCR beta chains associated with cytomegalovirus. An association between a missense DCLRE1C variant and V-gene and J-gene trimming of TCR beta chains was found in a later genetic analysis and replicated in an independent cohort. A further reported finding was that TCR beta sequences accurately predicted the HLA-A and HLA-B alleles for most subjects in the first cohort. Because some donors lacked HLA typing at each locus, the association tests relied only on the typed subset. According to a later analysis, TCR association rates differed among HLA loci, with DRB1 alleles showing the most associated TCRs and HLA-C alleles showing the fewest. Only TCR beta chains were sequenced in this cohort, and the absence of alpha or paired-chain data limited detectable features. In a later analysis, 15,000 to 20,000 TCR beta sequences were associated with specific HLA alleles at a false discovery rate of 0.05. The classifier was reported to diagnose cytomegalovirus status with high specificity and sensitivity in both the original cohort and the validation cohort. The authors suggested that the approach could potentially be extended to other disease states and immunological phenotypes. Several of the top co-occurrence clusters appeared to be linked to parvovirus B19, influenza, CMV and Epstein-Barr virus, according to a later analysis. CMV serostatus was the only immune exposure information available for the cohort. Roughly uniform sequencing depth across donors was assumed in presence/absence analyses, although this assumption may not hold. While some public TCRs were present in many individuals, most TCR sequences turned up only very rarely across donors.

As for this clone: The antigen it binds to is not known. There are no base qualities to consult, and no much larger clone falls within one base.

The cohort comprised several hundred healthy bone marrow donors. At the time of sampling, every cohort member was nominally healthy, though immune exposures that went unrecorded were likely present. The donor tested CMV seropositive and was one of the 289 seropositive cohort members. A peripheral blood sample was provided by each donor, and peripheral blood mononuclear cells were used for TCR beta sequencing. Genomic DNA extraction from the blood cell samples was performed with the Qiagen DNeasy Blood Extraction Kit. Library method: the immunoSEQ multiplex PCR assay. A mixture of 60 forward primers for TCR Vbeta segments and 13 reverse primers for TCR Jbeta segments was used in the multiplex PCR. A multiplex PCR assay on genomic DNA amplified the CDR3 region of rearranged TCR beta genes. The Illumina HiSeq System was used to sequence the amplified TCR beta libraries as 87-base-pair reads. Per the source publication's procedure: A later analysis tallied approximately 87 million unique TCR beta chains across the 600 to 700 repertoires, and about 12 million of those chains were shared by two or more donors. A nearest-neighbor algorithm error-corrected the raw reads and collapsed the reads into unique sequences, merging closely related sequences to remove PCR and sequencing errors. V, D and J gene segments were assigned by aligning CDR3 sequences to IMGT reference sequences. For a sequence to be retained, at least a six-nucleotide match to both a V gene segment and a J gene segment was required. Rearrangements were called productive when the CDR3 lacked stop codons and stayed in frame with V and J; all others were non-productive. CDR3 was defined by IMGT convention, running from the second conserved V-encoded cysteine to the conserved J-encoded phenylalanine. The earlier analysis of fewer than 700 of the donors excluded sequences that lacked an unambiguous match to a single V gene segment. In an earlier analysis of approximately 560 of the donors, a V segment was called functional when productive rearrangements were above 56.7%, and segregating when the standard deviation between donors exceeded 5%. A statistical classification framework was built for diagnosing cytomegalovirus status from the catalog of TCR beta chain sequences. V and J gene assignment, in a later analysis, came from comparing TCR nucleotide sequences with IMGT/GENE-DB human TR gene sequences. Using the TCRdist pipeline, a later analysis assigned CDR3 sequences along with most-parsimonious VDJ recombination scenarios. In a later analysis, every TCR beta chain was defined by the combination of its CDR3 amino acid sequence and its V-gene family, and reads without a unique V-gene family were dropped. A later analysis removed several hundred highly shared, low-generation-probability nucleotide sequences to deal with suspected cross-contamination and a sequencing artifact. For each public chain, a later analysis derived a clonal expansion index from normalized ranks of inferred template counts within each repertoire. Generation probabilities in a later analysis came from a VDJ recombination model fitted to out-of-frame rearrangements, and those results were checked against IGoR. A later analysis scored TCR-TCR, TCR-HLA and TCR-CMV co-occurrence with hypergeometric tests, applying a repertoire-size bias correction to TCR pairs. A later analysis estimated false discovery rates by permuting HLA or CMV assignments 20 times. In a later analysis, co-occurring TCRs were grouped using DBSCAN, and TCRdist sequence similarity was added for clustering within HLA-allele-positive subsets. For co-occurrence clustering, repertoires with fewer than 30,000 or more than 120,000 public chains were excluded, along with 5 or 6 repertoires with anomalous nucleotide sharing. The immuneACCESS repertoire file appears here via TCRdb, limited to in-frame rearrangements. These files lack a portion of the clones; in checked studies, under half of the deficit traces to unresolved V genes, and the cause of the others is not known. D and trimming come from the DNA, and the V and J calls and clone size come from that table. This sample gives roughly 260,000 clones in total; about 83% of them show up just once. About 2% of the sample belongs to the ten largest clones.

The source material was PBMCs. The receptor was isolated from a woman aged 40 to 50 in good health and CMV-seropositive.

The bases read TGTGCCAGCAGCGGACTAGCGGGAGGGGAGACCCAGTACTTC. This sequence encodes CASSGLAGGETQYF. The chain couples TRBV6-5 to TRBJ2-5; TRBD2 matches 15 bases in the middle. CDR1 and CDR2 were assigned from the germline V gene as MNHEY and SVGAGI. V is pruned by 6 bases and J by 5 bases, leaving 1 base of the junction without a gene match. The CDR3 goes from the cysteine to the phenylalanine over 14 residues. Just the 42-base CDR3 DNA is kept, in frame starting at base 1.